This entry lists 16 T cell receptor beta chains sequenced from one sample in a study of blood T cell repertoires in COVID-19. The table came from immunoSEQ multiplex PCR; TCRdb's copy has only in-frame clones and leaves some out. This sample has about 190,000 clones, with around 80% found just once. The sequenced sample was peripheral blood. All receptors come from a man aged 25 to 40 with active or convalescent COVID-19.

The chain recombines TRBV3-1 (or the pseudogene TRBV3-2) with TRBJ1-4, with 9 bases lining up with TRBD1. Germline values: CDR1 LGHDT, CDR2 YNNKEL (reference sequence). The CDR3 length is 15 residues. After removal of 4 bases from V and 4 bases from J, the junction contained 4 bases not matched to a gene. The CDR3 DNA follows: TGTGCCAGCAGCCGGACAGGGGCACTTAATGAAAAACTGTTTTTT. Translation gives CASSRTGALNEKLFF.

The chain couples TRBV19 to TRBJ1-5, with TRBD1 as a possible D gene (5 bases). Germline CDR1 reads LNHDA; CDR2 reads SQIVND (reference sequence). There are 15 residues in the CDR3. The germline V and J ends were trimmed by 5 bases and 7 bases, with 18 bases remaining between them. CDR3 in amino acids: CASSPPQAGGQPQHF. DNA of the CDR3: TGTGCCAGTAGTCCCCCGCAGGCCGGGGGGCAGCCCCAGCATTTT.

In DNA form, the CDR3 reads TGCGCCAGCAGCCAAGAACTTAGCCTCGGGACTCCAACCTACGAGCAGTACTTC. This codes for CASSQELSLGTPTYEQYF. The rearrangement uses TRBV4-1 and TRBJ2-7; a weak D match, TRBD2 (6 bases). Trimming took off 0 bases at V and 2 bases at J, with 20 bases between the two ends. This CDR3 is built from 18 residues. CDR1 is MGHRA and CDR2 is YSYEKL in the germline V gene.

The V call is TRBV29-1, the J call TRBJ1-4; a possible D gene is TRBD1 (5 bases). CDR1 SQVTM and CDR2 ANQGSEA come from the germline V gene. This CDR3 contains 11 residues. With 4 bases removed from V and 8 bases from J, the gap between germline ends came to 8 bases. In nucleotides, the CDR3 is TGCAGCGTTGTAAGGGGCGAAAAACTGTTTTTT. Translated: CSVVRGEKLFF.

CDR3 nucleotides: TGTGCCAGCAGCCTCTTTACAGGGACCACCAAGGAAAAACTGTTTTTT. This codes for CASSLFTGTTKEKLFF. The V gene is TRBV5-6, the J gene TRBJ1-4; a possible D gene is TRBD1 (6 bases). Looked up from germline, CDR1 is SGHDT and CDR2 is YYEEEE. V was shortened by 4 bases and J by 8 bases, with 21 bases between the two germline ends. The CDR3 is 16 amino acids.

This chain links TRBV27 with TRBJ2-3; 9 nucleotides align to TRBD2. V was pared by 8 bases and J by 5 bases, with 8 bases of the junction left unmatched. The length of the CDR3 is 14 residues. CDR1 and CDR2 from the germline V gene are MNHEY and SMNVEV (reference sequence). The CDR3 loop reads CASDSGSSEDTQYF. The CDR3 DNA reads TGTGCCAGCGATAGCGGGAGCTCGGAAGATACGCAGTATTTT.

The chain is built from TRBV19 and TRBJ2-5, with TRBD2 matching 13 bases. The trim removed 7 bases at V and 2 bases at J, leaving 4 bases unmatched. Germline CDR1 and CDR2: LNHDA and SQIVND (reference sequence). The CDR3 is 15 residues long. CDR3 nucleotides: TGTGCCAGTAAAAAACTAGCGGGGGGGCAAGAGACCCAGTACTTC. Protein product: CASKKLAGGQETQYF.

The chain is built from TRBV11-3 and TRBJ1-1, with TRBD1 matching over 8 bases. J gave up 3 bases and V 4 bases, and 4 bases lay outside the gene matches. The CDR3 covers 14 residues. Germline V gives CDR1 SGHNT, CDR2 YENEEA. The CDR3 sequence: CASSSHRGYTEAFF. The CDR3 DNA sequence: TGTGCCAGCAGCTCCCACAGGGGGTACACTGAAGCTTTCTTT.

This chain uses TRBV2 with TRBJ1-5; the D is unclear. The V and J ends lost 4 bases and 0 bases respectively, with 7 bases between them. The length of the CDR3 is 14 residues. CDR1 is SNHLY and CDR2 is FYNNEI in the germline V gene. For the CDR3, the DNA is TGTGCCAGCAGTGGAGGTTATAGCAATCAGCCCCAGCATTTT. Translation gives CASSGGYSNQPQHF.

The genes are TRBV6-2 or TRBV6-3 and TRBJ1-2; TRBD1 aligns across 8 bases. J lost 3 bases, V lost 5 bases, and 2 bases had no gene match. From germline, CDR1 is MNHEY and CDR2 SVGEGT. The CDR3 sequence is 13 residues long. The CDR3 DNA reads TGTGCCAGCAGTCTGACAGGGGACTATGGCTACACCTTC. Amino acids: CASSLTGDYGYTF.

The rearrangement joins TRBV30 to TRBJ1-2, with 9 nucleotides matching TRBD1. The CDR3 contains 14 residues. CDR1 is GTSNPN and CDR2 is SVGIG in the germline V gene (reference sequence). The V segment lost 0 bases and the J segment 8 bases; nucleotides outside the gene matches: 7. CDR3 in DNA: TGTGCCTGGAGTGTTGACCGGGACAGGGAAGGCTACACCTTC. This gives the protein CAWSVDRDREGYTF.

V gene TRBV6-1 combines with J gene TRBJ1-2; a possible D gene is TRBD1 (5 bases). The germline V gene has CDR1 MNHNS and CDR2 SASEGT. This CDR3 has 13 residues. Trimming took off 3 bases at V and 0 bases at J, with 5 bases between the two ends. Written as DNA, the CDR3 is TGTGCCAGCAGTGACAGGGCTAACTATGGCTACACCTTC. It translates to CASSDRANYGYTF.

This sequence joins TRBV2 and TRBJ1-6; no clear D. CDR3 length: 15 amino acids. V dropped 3 bases and J dropped 7 bases, with 13 bases sitting between them. From germline, CDR1 is SNHLY and CDR2 FYNNEI. The CDR3 here is CASSELPAGNSPLHF. As DNA, the CDR3 is TGTGCCAGCAGTGAGCTACCCGCGGGGAATTCACCCCTCCACTTT.

This chain connects TRBV7-6 to TRBJ2-7; 7 positions agree with TRBD2. The CDR3 consists of 14 residues. The germline gives CDR1 SGHVS, CDR2 FNYEAQ. The V and J ends lost 5 bases and 2 bases, in that order; junction bases with no gene match: 6. The CDR3 reads CASSPGRDAYEQYF. The CDR3 nucleotides read TGTGCCAGCAGCCCAGGGAGGGATGCCTACGAGCAGTACTTC.

The chain is built from TRBV10-3 and TRBJ2-7, with a possible D match to TRBD1 (5 bases). The CDR3 contains 12 residues. Trimming cost V 10 bases and J 1 base, with 11 bases left between them. The germline V gene has CDR1 ENHRY and CDR2 SYGVKD. The CDR3 spells CATHQGSYEQYF. The CDR3 nucleotides read TGTGCCACTCACCAGGGTTCCTACGAGCAGTACTTC.

The chain carries TRBV14 and TRBJ2-3; D perhaps matches TRBD2 (5 bases). This CDR3 spans 13 amino acids. Germline values: CDR1 SGHDN, CDR2 FVKESK. V lost 3 bases and J 8 bases, leaving 12 bases between the germline ends. The CDR3 spells CASSQFTSGTQYF. DNA of the CDR3: TGTGCCAGCAGCCAGTTTACTAGTGGTACGCAGTATTTT.